The rows below give T cell receptor beta chains drawn from one sample of a study of T cells after yellow fever vaccination. TCRdb fed the 5' RACE reads into MiXCR, producing one record per CDR3 protein. The data contain under 400,000 distinct CDR3 sequences, around 10% of them singletons. The specimen was PBMCs, collected on the day of the first yellow fever vaccination. Receptors were obtained from a man younger than 35 who received the YFV17D yellow fever vaccine. The CDR3 runs from the conserved cysteine through the conserved F or W. Each record gives: V gene, J gene, clone size, D gene, CDR3 length, CDR3 DNA, CDR3 protein. D genes are given only for firm matches. Size tells how often a clone was seen (once, few, many) or the class of an expanded clone, and some rows leave it out.

>TRBV13|TRBJ1-1|.|TRBD1|14
TGTGCCAGCAGCTTTGGACAGGTGAACACTGAAGCTTTCTTT
CASSFGQVNTEAFF
>TRBV5-6|TRBJ2-3|.|.|15
TGTGCCAGGATTTCCGGGGGCCTCAGGACAGATACGCAGTATTTT
CARISGGLRTDTQYF
>TRBV6-2/TRBV6-3|TRBJ2-5|many|TRBD1|12
TGTGCCAGCAGTCGACAGGGGGAGACCCAGTACTTC
CASSRQGETQYF
>TRBV12-3/TRBV12-4|TRBJ2-7|.|TRBD1|15
TGTGCCAGCAGTTTGGCCCCACAGGGGGGCTACGAGCAGTACTTC
CASSLAPQGGYEQYF
>TRBV20-1|TRBJ2-3|.|TRBD2|14
TGCAGTGCTGCACTAGCGGGGGGGCCAGATACGCAGTATTTT
CSAALAGGPDTQYF
>TRBV20-1|TRBJ1-5|few|.|13
TGCAGTGCTAGAGGGCAGGGTGGCCAGCCCCAGCATTTT
CSARGQGGQPQHF
>TRBV4-3|TRBJ2-7|few|TRBD1|16
TGCGCCAGCAGCCAAGGGGTGACCGGGACAGCCTACGAGCAGTACTTC
CASSQGVTGTAYEQYF
>TRBV10-3|TRBJ2-3|.|TRBD1|13
TGTGCCATCAGGGAGACAGGGGAAAATACGCAGTATTTT
CAIRETGENTQYF
>TRBV19|TRBJ1-5|.|.|15
TGTGCCAGTACCCGGACCCCTGGGGGCAATCAGCCCCAGCATTTT
CASTRTPGGNQPQHF
>TRBV20-1|TRBJ1-2|.|.|15
TGCAGTGCTAGAGTCCCGGGACGGGGAGTCTATGGCTACACCTTC
CSARVPGRGVYGYTF
>TRBV5-1|TRBJ2-2|.|.|16
TGCGCCAGCAGCTCGCAGGATCTCGCGAACACCGGGGAGCTGTTTTTT
CASSSQDLANTGELFF
>TRBV10-3|TRBJ1-2|.|.|13
TGTGCCATCAGTGAGGCGGAGCGCCATGGCTACACCTTC
CAISEAERHGYTF
>TRBV29-1|TRBJ2-5|few|.|13
TGCAGCGTTGGCCCCCGGGGGCGGGAGACCCAGTACTTC
CSVGPRGRETQYF
>TRBV10-2|TRBJ2-7|.|.|15
TGCGCCAGCAGTGAGATAGTAAACACGGCCTACGAGCAGTACTTC
CASSEIVNTAYEQYF
>TRBV20-1|TRBJ2-6|.|TRBD1|18
TGCAGTGCTAGCGCAGGGACAGGGGGCACCTCTGGGGCCAACGTCCTGACTTTC
CSASAGTGGTSGANVLTF
>TRBV7-2|TRBJ2-7|few|TRBD1|15
TGTGCCAGCAGCCAACGGGACAGGGGCTCCTACGAGCAGTACTTC
CASSQRDRGSYEQYF
>TRBV18|TRBJ2-3|.|.|14
TGTGCCAGCTCCCCCGAGCCAGGGGCCGATACGCAGTATTTT
CASSPEPGADTQYF
>TRBV7-2|TRBJ2-2|few|.|16
TGTGCCAGCAGCTTATACTCTCGATGGGACACCGGGGAGCTGTTTTTT
CASSLYSRWDTGELFF
>TRBV5-1|TRBJ2-6|.|.|15
TGCGCCAGCAGCCCCCCGGACTCTGGGGCCAACGTCCTGACTTTC
CASSPPDSGANVLTF
>TRBV2|TRBJ1-2|many|.|12
TGTGCCAGCAGGGCAGAGAACTATGGCTACACCTTC
CASRAENYGYTF
>TRBV29-1|TRBJ2-2|.|TRBD1|14
TGCAGCGCAAGGACAGGGTGGGGCACCGGGGAGCTGTTTTTT
CSARTGWGTGELFF
>TRBV7-9|TRBJ2-5|few|TRBD2|14
TGTGCCAGCAGCTTATTACTAGCGGAAGAGACCCAGTACTTC
CASSLLLAEETQYF
>TRBV5-5|TRBJ2-7|few|.|15
TGTGCCAGCAGCTTATACAGGGAGGTAGTCTACGAGCAGTACTTC
CASSLYREVVYEQYF
>TRBV28|TRBJ1-3|few|.|14
TGTGCCAGCCTTGGAGCCAACTCTGGAAACACCATATATTTT
CASLGANSGNTIYF
>TRBV5-1|TRBJ2-3|many|TRBD1|16
TGCGCCAGCAGCTTGGAAGGGACAGGGGAGGCAGATACGCAGTATTTT
CASSLEGTGEADTQYF
>TRBV3-1|TRBJ2-1|many|.|16
TGTGCCAGCAGCCAACTTCTTTTCTCGTGGGACAATGAGCAGTTCTTC
CASSQLLFSWDNEQFF